Shown below are 12 T cell receptor beta chains from a single sample sequenced in a study of T cell changes during pregnancy in multiple sclerosis. The data were produced by immunoSEQ multiplex PCR, yet TCRdb's version contains in-frame clones alone and is incomplete. The profile shows about 36,000 clones, 85% to 95% of them singletons. Sequencing was carried out using PBMCs (not recorded whether the cells were cultured). Receptors were obtained from a female donor with multiple sclerosis, enrolled in a pregnancy study.

The chain employs TRBV30 and TRBJ2-3; 10 bases match TRBD1. After removal of 3 bases from V and 4 bases from J, the junction contained 7 bases not matched to a gene. Germline V gene lookup returns CDR1 GTSNPN and CDR2 SVGIG (reference sequence). The CDR3 contains 15 residues. Written as DNA, the CDR3 is TGTGCCTGGAGCGGAGGACAGGGGGAGGCAGATACGCAGTATTTT. Translating gives CAWSGGQGEADTQYF.

V is TRBV29-1 and J is TRBJ1-1, with a weak D call TRBD1 (5 bases). V shed 7 bases and J shed 1 base, with 16 bases lying between them. This CDR3 spans 14 amino acids. From germline, CDR1 is SQVTM and CDR2 ANQGSEA. In DNA, the CDR3 is TGCAGCGCCGCGCCCGGGGGGACGAACACTGAAGCTTTCTTT. Residues: CSAAPGGTNTEAFF.

The chain links TRBV7-2 to TRBJ1-5; D remains unclear. CDR3 length: 15 residues. Deletions cut 2 bases from V and 6 bases from J, with 14 bases between. Germline values: CDR1 SGHTA, CDR2 FQGNSA. The CDR3 coding sequence is TGTGCCAGCAGCTTATATGGAGCCCTTAGTCAGCCCCAGCATTTT. Protein sequence: CASSLYGALSQPQHF.

The chain couples TRBV10-3 to TRBJ1-1; the match to TRBD1 covers 7 bases. V trimming: 7 bases; J trimming: 4 bases; junction bases outside the gene matches: 9. The CDR3 contains 14 residues. Germline CDR1 reads ENHRY; CDR2 reads SYGVKD. CDR3 in amino acids: CAITGDRDITEAFF. CDR3 bases: TGTGCCATCACTGGCGACAGGGATATCACTGAAGCTTTCTTT.

This clone showed up just a few times. The chain combines TRBV29-1 with TRBJ2-5; D unresolved. The CDR3 extends over 12 amino acids. Trimming shortened V by 5 bases and J by 3 bases, and 10 bases separated the two germline ends. Germline CDR1 is SQVTM and CDR2 is ANQGSEA. CDR3 protein: CSVWGAEETQYF. CDR3 in DNA: TGCAGCGTTTGGGGTGCAGAAGAGACCCAGTACTTC.

The V and J genes are TRBV5-1 and TRBJ2-5, with 9 bases fitting TRBD2. There are 17 residues in the CDR3. Germline CDR1 reads SGHRS; CDR2 reads YFSETQ. J gave up 4 bases and V 4 bases, and 14 bases lay outside the gene matches. The CDR3 protein is CASSPSRFASGIETQYF. The CDR3 DNA is TGCGCCAGCAGCCCCAGCCGTTTCGCTAGCGGGATAGAGACCCAGTACTTC.

The chain uses TRBV28 and TRBJ1-5; 8 positions agree with TRBD1. This CDR3 spans 16 amino acids. V was clipped by 7 bases and J by 4 bases; unmatched bases: 12. The germline CDR1 and CDR2 sequences are MDHEN and SYDVKM. The CDR3 DNA reads TGTGCCAGCACCTCCGATAGGACAGGGACGAATCAGCCCCAGCATTTT. Translation gives CASTSDRTGTNQPQHF.

The chain employs TRBV5-8 and TRBJ1-5; tentatively, D is TRBD1 (5 bases). Per the germline V gene, CDR1 is SGHTS and CDR2 is YDEGEE. The CDR3 loop spans 16 amino acids. Trimming pared 4 bases from V and 6 bases from J, leaving 20 bases between. CDR3 sequence reads: CASSHLFRRVPQPQHF. The CDR3 DNA is TGTGCCAGCAGCCACTTATTTCGCAGGGTCCCTCAGCCCCAGCATTTT.

The J gene is TRBJ2-7, the V gene TRBV6-5; 9 bases fit TRBD2. The CDR3 spans 15 residues. In germline, CDR1 is MNHEY, CDR2 SVGAGI. V trimming: 6 bases; J trimming: 6 bases; junction bases outside the gene matches: 12. The CDR3 DNA is TGTGCCAGCAGCACCGGGACTAGCTACCCTGGCGAGCAGTACTTC. It yields the protein CASSTGTSYPGEQYF.

This rearrangement joins TRBV19 to TRBJ2-6; the D gene is possibly TRBD1 (5 bases). The length of the CDR3 is 15 residues. V lost 9 bases and J 0 bases, leaving 12 bases between the germline ends. Germline V gene lookup returns CDR1 LNHDA and CDR2 SQIVND (reference sequence). This CDR3 reads CASETDSSGANVLTF. The DNA for the CDR3 is TGTGCCAGCGAAACTGACAGCTCTGGGGCCAACGTCCTGACTTTC. Looking up the rest from reference TRBV19 and TRBJ2-6 gives the full variable domain: DGGITQSPKYLFRKEGQNVTLSCEQNLNHDAMYWYRQDPGQGLRLIYYSQIVNDFQKGDIAEGYSVSREKKESFPLTVTSAQKNPTAFYLCASETDSSGANVLTFGAGSRLTVL.

The V call is TRBV29-1, the J call TRBJ1-1, with D possibly TRBD1 on 6 matching bases. Germline values: CDR1 SQVTM, CDR2 ANQGSEA. There are 12 residues in the CDR3. With 7 bases removed from V and 1 base from J, the gap between germline ends came to 10 bases. The CDR3 is CSAKTGNTEAFF. In DNA, the CDR3 is TGCAGCGCGAAGACAGGGAACACTGAAGCTTTCTTT.

The chain couples TRBV7-2 to TRBJ2-5; D may be TRBD1 or TRBD2 (6 bases each). This CDR3 region has 13 residues. CDR1 and CDR2 from the germline V gene are SGHTA and FQGNSA. Trimming removed 0 bases from V and 5 bases from J, with 7 bases in between. The CDR3 DNA is TGTGCCAGCAGCTTAGCGGGGGGCGAGACCCAGTACTTC. It yields the protein CASSLAGGETQYF.